The 32 T cell receptor beta chains below all came from one sample that was sequenced in a study of persistence of HIV-infected CD4 T cells. These receptors are not linked to any known antigen. Sequencing used immunoSEQ version 4 in survey mode. Method: immunoSEQ multiplex PCR; TCRdb's copy keeps in-frame clones and lacks some. This sample has some 41,000 clones, with about 85% found just once. Cells were stimulated with CMV-infected fibroblast lysates at 8.5 to 10 ug/mL. CD40L-negative CD69-negative CD45RO-high memory CD4+ T cells were sorted as populations depleted of antigen-responding cells. The source material was CD4+ T cells sorted from PBMCs after roughly 18-hour stimulation, sampled from a patient who received antiretroviral therapy. These receptors all come from an adult man with HIV who was CMV-seropositive.

This chain joins TRBV7-2 and TRBJ2-2, with D perhaps TRBD2 (7 bases). This CDR3 has 16 amino acids. Germline V gene data show CDR1 as SGHTA and CDR2 as FQGNSA. V lost 5 bases and J 4 bases, leaving 17 bases between the germline ends. As DNA, the CDR3 is TGTGCCAGCAGCGGGGGGGCCGTCGGATTCACCGGGGAGCTGTTTTTT. It codes for CASSGGAVGFTGELFF.

The chain links TRBV5-1 to TRBJ1-2; D unresolved. Trimming removed 0 bases from V and 4 bases from J, with 7 bases in between. Germline loops: CDR1 SGHRS, CDR2 YFSETQ. This CDR3 is 13 amino acids long. The CDR3 region is CASSLGQIYGYTF. The CDR3 nucleotides read TGCGCCAGCAGCTTGGGGCAGATCTATGGCTACACCTTC.

The sample holds a few counts of this clone. This chain links TRBV3-1 (or the pseudogene TRBV3-2) with TRBJ1-1; D not certain. The germline gives CDR1 LGHDT, CDR2 YNNKEL (reference sequence). Between the trimmed V and J ends, which lost 4 bases and 1 base, there was a span of 16 bases. The CDR3 loop spans 16 amino acids. The CDR3 DNA reads as TGTGCCAGCAGCCCGGTGGGAGGGCCAGGGAACACTGAAGCTTTCTTT. Protein product: CASSPVGGPGNTEAFF.

V gene TRBV3-1 (or the pseudogene TRBV3-2) combines with J gene TRBJ2-3; D is possibly TRBD2 (6 bases). Trimming pared 4 bases from V and 3 bases from J, leaving 8 bases between. Germline CDR1 and CDR2: LGHDT and YNNKEL (reference sequence). The CDR3 extends over 13 amino acids. CDR3 residues: CASSRGGTDTQYF. CDR3 in DNA: TGTGCCAGCAGCCGAGGAGGGACAGATACGCAGTATTTT.

The chain is built from TRBV18 and TRBJ2-3; D gene ambiguous. V was trimmed by 1 base and J by 3 bases, leaving 17 bases between them. The length of the CDR3 is 17 residues. The germline V gene has CDR1 KGHSH and CDR2 LQKENI. The CDR3 DNA is TGTGCCAGCTCACCACGGGCCAGTGGGGTAGGTACAGATACGCAGTATTTT. This translates into CASSPRASGVGTDTQYF.

This clone was counted a few times. This rearrangement joins TRBV29-1 to TRBJ2-2; D may be TRBD2 (5 bases). The CDR3 length is 13 residues. CDR1 SQVTM and CDR2 ANQGSEA come from the germline V gene. Trimming removed 6 bases from V and 5 bases from J, with 13 bases in between. The DNA for the CDR3 is TGCAGCGTCGGGAAGCTGGGGACCGGGGAGCTGTTTTTT. Translation: CSVGKLGTGELFF.

The chain's CDR3 is CASSVGPRGTDTQYF. Here the CDR3 DNA reads TGTGCCAGCAGCGTAGGTCCCCGGGGCACAGATACGCAGTATTTT. The chain is built from TRBV9 and TRBJ2-3; D ambiguous. The germline V gene has CDR1 SGDLS and CDR2 YYNGEE. Trimming left V 0 bases short and J 1 base short, with 9 bases between. CDR3 length: 15 residues.

The chain uses TRBV9 and TRBJ1-2; D is uncertain. This CDR3 region has 16 residues. In germline, CDR1 is SGDLS, CDR2 YYNGEE. V was shortened by 0 bases and J by 5 bases, with 17 bases between the two germline ends. CDR3 in DNA: TGTGCCAGCAGCGTAGAGGCAGTTGGTTCTCGGTATGGCTACACCTTC. Protein product: CASSVEAVGSRYGYTF.

The chain joins TRBV6-1 to TRBJ1-5; a weak D match, TRBD1 (6 bases). Germline lookup yields CDR1 MNHNS and CDR2 SASEGT. The CDR3 has 13 amino acids. V was cut by 3 bases and J by 4 bases, with 7 bases left in between. DNA for the CDR3: TGTGCCAGCAGTGATCAGGGGAATCAGCCCCAGCATTTT. Amino acid sequence: CASSDQGNQPQHF.

This sequence joins TRBV9 and TRBJ1-5; 7 bases match TRBD1. The CDR3 is 13 amino acids. Trimming removed 5 bases from V and 6 bases from J; junction bases left unmatched: 5. Germline V gives CDR1 SGDLS, CDR2 YYNGEE. CDR3 region: CASSFTGVQPQHF. The CDR3 DNA is TGTGCCAGCAGTTTCACAGGGGTTCAGCCCCAGCATTTT.

The chain combines TRBV19 with TRBJ2-2, with TRBD2 matching over 15 bases. Germline CDR1 reads LNHDA; CDR2 reads SQIVND (reference sequence). This CDR3 contains 18 residues. The J segment lost 7 bases and the V segment lost 3 bases, leaving 9 bases of the junction unmatched. CDR3 protein: CASSIGGLAGGPGGELFF. The CDR3 coding sequence is TGTGCCAGTAGTATTGGAGGACTAGCGGGGGGGCCGGGCGGGGAGCTGTTTTTT.

V and J are TRBV18 and TRBJ2-6; D not resolved. Germline CDR1 is KGHSH and CDR2 is LQKENI. The ends were cut back, 3 bases at V and 0 bases at J, with 6 bases in the middle. The CDR3 covers 15 residues. The CDR3 DNA reads TGTGCCAGCTCACCCGAGCTCTCTGGGGCCAACGTCCTGACTTTC. Amino acids: CASSPELSGANVLTF.

This chain joins TRBV21-1 and TRBJ2-7; the listed D gene, TRBD1, was not tested against the DNA. TRBV21-1 is designated a pseudogene. The CDR3 extends over 15 amino acids. CDR3 sequence: CASSRKGAAAYEQYF. The CDR3 DNA reads TGTGCCAGCAGCCGGAAAGGGGCCGCAGCCTACGAGCAGTACTTC.

This sequence joins TRBV6-5 and TRBJ2-4; tentatively, D is TRBD2 (7 bases). This CDR3 region has 14 residues. Germline CDR1 reads MNHEY; CDR2 reads SVGAGI. Trimming pared 6 bases from V and 9 bases from J, leaving 18 bases between. Written as DNA, the CDR3 is TGTGCCAGCAGAGGCCTCCAGAGGGGGGGCATTCAGTACTTC. Amino acid sequence: CASRGLQRGGIQYF.

The chain uses TRBV20-1 and TRBJ1-1, with D possibly TRBD1 on 5 matching bases. Germline CDR1 DFQATT, CDR2 SNEGSKA (reference sequence). CDR3 size: 11 residues. The V end lost 5 bases, the J end lost 11 bases, and 15 bases lay between the germline ends. The chain's CDR3 is CSAGGGPMAFF. The CDR3 DNA sequence: TGCAGTGCTGGGGGGGGACCGATGGCTTTCTTT.

This clone was detected a few times. The genes are TRBV7-9 and TRBJ1-1; 11 nucleotides match TRBD1. Trimming took 2 bases from V and 5 from J; bases not matched to a gene: 7. CDR1 and CDR2 (germline): SEHNR, FQNEAQ (reference sequence). The CDR3 contains 16 residues. CDR3 region: CASSLSGDRGRTEAFF. CDR3 nucleotide sequence: TGTGCCAGCAGCTTATCGGGGGACAGGGGGAGAACTGAAGCTTTCTTT.

The CDR3 DNA is TGTGCCAGCAGTGAAGACAGGGGGACAGTAGCGCAGTATTTT. This gives the protein CASSEDRGTVAQYF. The V gene is TRBV2, the J gene TRBJ2-3, with TRBD1 matching over 8 bases. Germline loops: CDR1 SNHLY, CDR2 FYNNEI. The junction had 7 bases not matched to a gene; V was cut back by 1 base and J by 10 bases. The CDR3 totals 14 residues.

This clone was recorded a few times. The chain employs TRBV2 and TRBJ2-7, with D possibly being TRBD1 (5 bases). This CDR3 is 15 amino acids long. From germline, CDR1 is SNHLY and CDR2 FYNNEI. Trimming took 6 bases from V and 5 from J, leaving 20 bases between them. The CDR3 reads CASSLKLITRDEQYF. The CDR3 coding sequence is TGTGCCAGCAGCCTGAAATTAATAACCAGGGACGAGCAGTACTTC.

This clone was seen only once. The rearrangement joins TRBV18 to TRBJ2-7, with 9 nucleotides matching TRBD1. The CDR3 length is 15 residues. In germline, CDR1 is KGHSH, CDR2 LQKENI. The J segment lost 0 bases and the V segment lost 6 bases, leaving 6 bases of the junction unmatched. The CDR3: CASSLGQGISYEQYF. The CDR3 DNA reads as TGTGCCAGCTCCCTCGGACAGGGGATCTCCTACGAGCAGTACTTC.

The genes are TRBV6-6 and TRBJ1-1; D not certain. Deletions cut 6 bases from V and 0 bases from J, with 8 bases between. The germline V gene encodes CDR1 MNHNY and CDR2 SVGAGI (reference sequence). The CDR3 is 13 residues long. The CDR3 DNA reads TGTGCCAGCAGCCGCCAACTGAACACTGAAGCTTTCTTT. Protein product: CASSRQLNTEAFF.

CDR3 residues: CASSFLSSNQPQHF. As DNA, the CDR3 is TGTGCCAGCAGTTTCCTCAGTAGCAATCAGCCCCAGCATTTT. This sequence joins TRBV28 and TRBJ1-5; no clear D. Per the germline V gene, CDR1 is MDHEN and CDR2 is SYDVKM. This CDR3 has 14 residues. V gave up 3 bases and J gave up 0 bases, with 6 bases separating them.

V gene TRBV10-3 combines with J gene TRBJ1-1; D is perhaps TRBD1 (5 bases). The germline V gene has CDR1 ENHRY and CDR2 SYGVKD. V was cut by 2 bases and J by 1 base, with 17 bases left in between. This CDR3 has 17 amino acids. This chain's CDR3 is CAISEMPGLSGNTEAFF. The CDR3 bases are TGTGCCATCAGTGAGATGCCGGGACTTTCGGGGAACACTGAAGCTTTCTTT.

The gene calls are TRBV18 and TRBJ1-3, with 7 nucleotides matching TRBD1. This CDR3 is 18 amino acids long. V was clipped by 0 bases and J by 0 bases; unmatched bases: 8. Germline CDR1 KGHSH, CDR2 LQKENI. This CDR3 reads CASSPPLEGANSGNTIYF. The CDR3 DNA is TGTGCCAGCTCACCACCCCTGGAGGGGGCCAACTCTGGAAACACCATATATTTT.

The rearrangement uses TRBV9 and TRBJ1-3; tentatively, D is TRBD1 (5 bases). Trimming pared 0 bases from V and 3 bases from J, leaving 10 bases between. Germline-derived CDR1 and CDR2 are SGDLS and YYNGEE. The CDR3 is 15 residues long. The CDR3 nucleotides are TGTGCCAGCAGCGTAGCAGGGACCTATGGAAACACCATATATTTT. As protein: CASSVAGTYGNTIYF.

The chain carries TRBV18 and TRBJ1-5, with no clear D. The germline V gene encodes CDR1 KGHSH and CDR2 LQKENI. CDR3 size: 17 residues. Trimming pared 3 bases from V and 3 bases from J, leaving 18 bases between. The CDR3 nucleotides read TGTGCCAGCTCACCCCCGGGCAGCTCCAAACCCAATCAGCCCCAGCATTTT. This codes for CASSPPGSSKPNQPQHF.

The V and J genes are TRBV5-1 and TRBJ2-1; 9 bases are a match to TRBD2. Looked up from germline, CDR1 is SGHRS and CDR2 is YFSETQ. This CDR3 spans 16 amino acids. The V segment lost 6 bases and the J segment 7 bases; nucleotides outside the gene matches: 14. The CDR3 DNA reads TGCGCCAGCACGTTCCTTTCTAGCGGGGTGAGAAATGAGCAGTTCTTC. Translated, it gives CASTFLSSGVRNEQFF.

This clone was counted a single time. The V call is TRBV3-1 (or the pseudogene TRBV3-2), the J call TRBJ1-5; D remains unclear. Trimming stripped 4 bases from V and 5 bases from J, with 9 bases between. The length of the CDR3 is 13 residues. Germline CDR1 is LGHDT and CDR2 is YNNKEL (reference sequence). The CDR3 nucleotides read TGTGCCAGCAGCCGCAGGTTGGATCAGCCCCAGCATTTT. Amino acid sequence: CASSRRLDQPQHF.

This chain links TRBV18 with TRBJ1-5, with a tentative D call TRBD1 (6 bases). The germline CDR1 and CDR2 sequences are KGHSH and LQKENI. Trimming took off 2 bases at V and 4 bases at J, with 9 bases between the two ends. The CDR3 runs to 14 residues. CDR3 sequence (DNA): TGTGCCAGCTCACCAGGGGGACAAAATCAGCCCCAGCATTTT. This encodes CASSPGGQNQPQHF. The full variable domain, rest sourced from reference TRBV18 and TRBJ1-5, is NAGVMQNPRHLVRRRGQEARLRCSPMKGHSHVYWYRQLPEEGLKFMVYLQKENIIDESGMPKERFSAEFPKEGPSILRIQQVVRGDSAAYFCASSPGGQNQPQHFGDGTRLSIL.

The chain is built from TRBV18 and TRBJ2-7, with 8 bases matching TRBD1. The CDR3 spans 18 residues. V dropped 0 bases and J dropped 6; count of bases not matched to a gene: 16. Looked up from germline, CDR1 is KGHSH and CDR2 is LQKENI. CDR3 region: CASSPPNRGFGSSSEQYF. CDR3 coding DNA: TGTGCCAGCTCACCACCGAACAGGGGGTTCGGGTCCTCCAGCGAGCAGTACTTC.

This rearrangement joins TRBV5-4 to TRBJ2-6; 7 nucleotides match TRBD2. In germline, CDR1 is SGHNT, CDR2 YYREEE (reference sequence). Trimming cost V 0 bases and J 4 bases; bases outside gene matches: 4. The CDR3 spans 16 residues. CDR3 sequence reads: CASSLAGGSGANVLTF. In DNA, the CDR3 is TGTGCCAGCAGCTTGGCCGGGGGGTCCGGGGCCAACGTCCTGACTTTC.

This clone has a single count. This chain joins TRBV19 and TRBJ1-3; 7 bases map to TRBD1. CDR3 length equals 14 residues. Losses at the gene ends were 4 bases for V and 4 bases for J; bases not matched to a gene: 4. CDR1 is LNHDA, CDR2 SQIVND, per germline (reference sequence). The CDR3 loop reads CASSTGDSGNTIYF. The CDR3 DNA follows: TGTGCCAGTAGTACCGGGGACAGCGGAAACACCATATATTTT.

The sample holds one count of this clone. The rearrangement joins TRBV3-1 (or the pseudogene TRBV3-2) to TRBJ1-2; TRBD1 aligns across 8 bases. This CDR3 has 15 residues. V shed 3 bases and J 4 bases; nucleotides not matched to a gene: 7. The germline CDR1 and CDR2 sequences are LGHDT and YNNKEL (reference sequence). DNA of the CDR3: TGTGCCAGCAGCCAGGGACCCCAGGGGGCCTATGGCTACACCTTC. This gives the protein CASSQGPQGAYGYTF.